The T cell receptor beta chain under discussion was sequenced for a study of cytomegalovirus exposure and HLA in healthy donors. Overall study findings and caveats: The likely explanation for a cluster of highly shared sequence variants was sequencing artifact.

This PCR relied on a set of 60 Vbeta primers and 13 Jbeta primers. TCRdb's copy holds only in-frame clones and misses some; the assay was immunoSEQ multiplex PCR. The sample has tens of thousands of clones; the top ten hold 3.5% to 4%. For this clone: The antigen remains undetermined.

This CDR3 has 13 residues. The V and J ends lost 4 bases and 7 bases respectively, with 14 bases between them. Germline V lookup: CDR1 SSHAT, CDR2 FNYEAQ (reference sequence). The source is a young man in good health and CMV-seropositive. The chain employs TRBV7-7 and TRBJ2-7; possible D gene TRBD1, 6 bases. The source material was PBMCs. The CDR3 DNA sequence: TGTGCCAGCAGCTCGACAGGTTCGGGGGAGCAGTACTTC. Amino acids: CASSSTGSGEQYF.